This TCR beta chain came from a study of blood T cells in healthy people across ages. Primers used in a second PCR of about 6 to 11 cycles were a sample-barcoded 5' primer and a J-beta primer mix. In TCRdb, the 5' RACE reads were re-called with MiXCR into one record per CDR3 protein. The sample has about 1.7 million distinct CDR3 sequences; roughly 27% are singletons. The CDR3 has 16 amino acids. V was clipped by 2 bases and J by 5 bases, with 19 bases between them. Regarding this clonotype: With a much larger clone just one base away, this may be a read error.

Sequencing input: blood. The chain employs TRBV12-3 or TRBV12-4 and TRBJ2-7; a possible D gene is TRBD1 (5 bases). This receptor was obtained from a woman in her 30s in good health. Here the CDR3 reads CASSLRLGHGADEQYF. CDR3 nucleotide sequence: TGTGCCAGCAGTTTAAGGTTAGGGCATGGGGCTGACGAGCAGTACTTC.